This T cell receptor (beta chain) is drawn from a study of cytomegalovirus exposure and HLA in healthy donors. The V end was cut by 4 bases, the J end by 3 bases, with 19 bases between. This CDR3 spans 16 amino acids. From germline, CDR1 is SEHNR and CDR2 FQNEAQ (reference sequence). This clone was seen a handful of times. Both 60 Vbeta primers and 13 Jbeta primers went into the PCR. Repertoires were generated with immunoSEQ multiplex PCR, while TCRdb's copy carries only in-frame clones and drops some. Among about 160,000 clones listed, almost 80% were seen once. The chain recombines TRBV7-9 with TRBJ2-7; D may be TRBD2 (6 bases). The sequence derives from a woman between 50 and 59 years old in good health and CMV-seronegative. Sequenced material: PBMCs. The CDR3 spells CASSSREGSNIYEQYF. The CDR3 coding sequence is TGTGCCAGCAGCTCGCGGGAAGGAAGTAATATCTACGAGCAGTACTTC.